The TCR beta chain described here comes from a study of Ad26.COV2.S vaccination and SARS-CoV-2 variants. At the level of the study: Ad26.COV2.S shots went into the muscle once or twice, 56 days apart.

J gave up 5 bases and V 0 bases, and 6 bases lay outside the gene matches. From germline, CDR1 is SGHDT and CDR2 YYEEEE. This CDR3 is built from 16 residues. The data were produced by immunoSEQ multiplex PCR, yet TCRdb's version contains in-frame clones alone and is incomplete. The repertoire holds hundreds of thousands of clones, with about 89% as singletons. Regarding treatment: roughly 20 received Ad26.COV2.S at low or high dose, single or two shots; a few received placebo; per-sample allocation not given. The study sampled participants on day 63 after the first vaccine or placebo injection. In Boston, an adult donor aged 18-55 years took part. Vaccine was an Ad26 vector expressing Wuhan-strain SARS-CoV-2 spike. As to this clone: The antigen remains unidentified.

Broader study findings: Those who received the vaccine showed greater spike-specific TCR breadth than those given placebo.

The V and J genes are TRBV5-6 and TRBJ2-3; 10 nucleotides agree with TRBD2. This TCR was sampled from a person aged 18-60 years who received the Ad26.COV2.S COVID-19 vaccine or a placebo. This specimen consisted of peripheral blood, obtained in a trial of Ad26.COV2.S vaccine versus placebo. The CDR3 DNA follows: TGTGCCAGCAGCTTGGCCGCAGCGGGAGGGGGAGATACGCAGTATTTT. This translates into CASSLAAAGGGDTQYF.